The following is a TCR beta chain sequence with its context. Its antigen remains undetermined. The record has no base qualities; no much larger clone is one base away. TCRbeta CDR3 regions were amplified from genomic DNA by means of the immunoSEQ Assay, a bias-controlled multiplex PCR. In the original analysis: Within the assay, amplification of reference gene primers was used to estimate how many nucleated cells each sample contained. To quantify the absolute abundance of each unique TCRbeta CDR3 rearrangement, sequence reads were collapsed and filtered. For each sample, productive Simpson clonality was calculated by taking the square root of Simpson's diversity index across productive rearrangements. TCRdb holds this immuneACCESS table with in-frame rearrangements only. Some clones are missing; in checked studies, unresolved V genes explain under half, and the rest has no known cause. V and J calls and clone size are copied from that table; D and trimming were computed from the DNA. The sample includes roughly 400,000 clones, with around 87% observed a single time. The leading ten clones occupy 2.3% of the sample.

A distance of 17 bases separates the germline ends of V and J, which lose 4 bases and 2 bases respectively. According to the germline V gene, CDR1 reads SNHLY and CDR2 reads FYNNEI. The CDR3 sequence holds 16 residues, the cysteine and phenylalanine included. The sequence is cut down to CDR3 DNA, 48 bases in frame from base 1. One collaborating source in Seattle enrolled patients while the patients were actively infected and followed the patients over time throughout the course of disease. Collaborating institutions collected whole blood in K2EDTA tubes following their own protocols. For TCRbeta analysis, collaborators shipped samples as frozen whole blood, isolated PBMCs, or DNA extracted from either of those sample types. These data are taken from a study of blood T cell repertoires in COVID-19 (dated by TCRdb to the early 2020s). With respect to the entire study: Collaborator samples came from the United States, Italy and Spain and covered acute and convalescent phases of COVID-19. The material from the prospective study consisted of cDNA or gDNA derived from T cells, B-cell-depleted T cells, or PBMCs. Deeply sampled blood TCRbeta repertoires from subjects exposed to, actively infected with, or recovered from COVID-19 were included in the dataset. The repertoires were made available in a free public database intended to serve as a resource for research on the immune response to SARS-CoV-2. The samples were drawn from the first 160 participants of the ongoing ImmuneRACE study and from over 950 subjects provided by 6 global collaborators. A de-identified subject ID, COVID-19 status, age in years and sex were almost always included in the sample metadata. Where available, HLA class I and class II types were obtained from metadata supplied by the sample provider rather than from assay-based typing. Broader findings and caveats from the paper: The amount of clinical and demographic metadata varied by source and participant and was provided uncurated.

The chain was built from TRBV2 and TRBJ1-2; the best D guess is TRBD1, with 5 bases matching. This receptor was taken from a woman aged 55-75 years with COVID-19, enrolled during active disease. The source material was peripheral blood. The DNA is TGTGCCAGCAGTGCTTGGACGGACATACTCAACTATGGCTACACCTTC. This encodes CASSAWTDILNYGYTF.